Presented here are 6 T cell receptor beta chains from one specimen sequenced in a study of shared clonotypes between healthy human individuals. Clones were sequenced by immunoSEQ multiplex PCR, and TCRdb holds only the in-frame ones, with some missing. The table records around 2,000,000 clones, about 95% of them present only once. Cells designated naive CD8 were CD45RO-negative and were positively selected for CCR7, with terminally differentiated effector memory CD45RA+ cells excluded. Specimen: naive CD8+ T cells sorted from blood. The receptors originated from a man between 18 and 35 years old in good health.

CDR3 nucleotides: TGTGCCAGCAGCTTAGGAGGGGCTGATTTGCAGTACTTC. Protein product: CASSLGGADLQYF. The chain uses TRBV7-9 and TRBJ2-7; possibly TRBD1 or TRBD2 for D (5 bases each). Germline values: CDR1 SEHNR, CDR2 FQNEAQ (reference sequence). The CDR3 has 13 amino acids. The germline V and J ends were trimmed by 1 base and 9 bases, with 13 bases remaining between them.

Concerning this clone: Other DNA sequences in this specimen translate into the identical CDR3. The CDR3 spells CASSSPGQGRHEQYF. The CDR3 region has the DNA TGTGCCAGCAGTTCCCCGGGACAGGGCAGGCACGAGCAGTACTTC. The chain carries TRBV6-5 and TRBJ2-7, with TRBD1 identical over 9 bases. The germline V gene has CDR1 MNHEY and CDR2 SVGAGI. CDR3 length: 15 amino acids. V dropped 4 bases and J dropped 5; count of bases not matched to a gene: 9.

The chain has TRBV19 and TRBJ1-1; perhaps TRBD1 as D (6 bases). Germline V CDR1 and CDR2: LNHDA, SQIVND (reference sequence). V was pared by 5 bases and J by 5 bases, with 18 bases between. CDR3 length: 15 amino acids. The CDR3 DNA sequence: TGTGCCAGTAGTCGGTGGGACAAGGAAATAACTGAAGCTTTCTTT. The encoded protein is CASSRWDKEITEAFF.

The genes are TRBV12-5 and TRBJ2-2; no reliable D call. The V gene lost 4 bases and the J gene lost 6 bases, with 9 bases spanning the gap. The CDR3 sequence is 13 residues long. Germline CDR1 reads LGHNT; CDR2 reads FRNRAP. The CDR3 here is CASGSGIAGELFF. The CDR3 region has the DNA TGTGCTAGTGGTTCAGGAATCGCCGGGGAGCTGTTTTTT.

This chain connects TRBV4-3 to TRBJ2-1; 10 bases are a match to TRBD1. CDR1 is LGHNA, CDR2 YSLEER, per germline. V dropped 4 bases and J dropped 7; count of bases not matched to a gene: 10. The CDR3 extends over 16 amino acids. CDR3 nucleotides: TGCGCCAGCAGCCCAACCGGGACAGGGGTTGGGAATGAGCAGTTCTTC. This gives the protein CASSPTGTGVGNEQFF.

Comment on this clone: The sample contains more than one DNA sequence encoding this CDR3. The chain links TRBV5-4 to TRBJ2-7, with D perhaps matching TRBD1 (6 bases). V lost 0 bases, J lost 2 bases, and 9 bases lay in between. This CDR3 has 14 amino acids. Germline loops: CDR1 SGHNT, CDR2 YYREEE (reference sequence). The CDR3, as DNA: TGTGCCAGCAGCTTGGAGGGGGACCCCTACGAGCAGTACTTC. Translation: CASSLEGDPYEQYF.